The rows below give T cell receptor beta chains drawn from one sample of a study of T cells expressing NK-cell markers. TCRdb reanalyzed the 5' RACE reads, giving one entry per CDR3 protein sequence and no DNA. The sample totals around 280,000 distinct CDR3 sequences. Material: blood T cells: a sorted CD56 or NKG2C T cell subset, CD4+ or CD8+ T cells, or bulk PBMC T cells (not recorded which). The receptors stem from a man aged 18-30 years in good health. CDR3s include the opening cysteine and the closing phenylalanine or tryptophan. Fields, in order: V gene, J gene, CDR3 protein.

V: TRBV15
J: TRBJ2-1
CDR3: CATSILLSNNEQFF

V: TRBV7-2
J: TRBJ2-1
CDR3: CASRLGLAGVEEQFF

V: TRBV7-2
J: TRBJ1-6
CDR3: CASSVRVQRNSPLHF

V: TRBV7-8
J: TRBJ1-6
CDR3: CASSLKVQGVSPLHF

V: TRBV20-1
J: TRBJ2-5
CDR3: CSAQGGGQETQYF

V: TRBV12-3/TRBV12-4
J: TRBJ2-1
CDR3: CASQVLPSGSNWNEQFF

V: TRBV4-3
J: TRBJ2-3
CDR3: CASSQDTSIADTQYF

V: TRBV5-6
J: TRBJ2-2
CDR3: CASSPQGLNTGELFF

V: TRBV20-1
J: TRBJ1-5
CDR3: CSVWAPNQPQHF

V: TRBV20-1
J: TRBJ2-1
CDR3: CSVSSGSEQFF

V: TRBV5-4
J: TRBJ2-1
CDR3: CASSSASGEKFF

V: TRBV10-3
J: TRBJ1-4
CDR3: CAITPDATNEKLFF

V: TRBV11-3
J: TRBJ2-3
CDR3: CASSLGLAGGDPDTQYF

V: TRBV7-6
J: TRBJ2-2
CDR3: CASSKLPLAGVQTGELFF

V: TRBV12-3/TRBV12-4
J: TRBJ2-3
CDR3: CASSSPPAPGGDTQYF

V: TRBV6-5
J: TRBJ1-2
CDR3: CASRRQSYGYTF

V: TRBV5-5
J: TRBJ1-1
CDR3: CASSFEVSKATEAFF

V: TRBV20-1
J: TRBJ2-3
CDR3: CSARGPGASGTDTQYF

V: TRBV27
J: TRBJ2-1
CDR3: CASRSGRITYNEQFF

V: TRBV12-3/TRBV12-4
J: TRBJ2-1
CDR3: CASSAGGYEQFF

V: TRBV28
J: TRBJ1-6
CDR3: CASSLPGPGTLHF

V: TRBV6-1
J: TRBJ2-1
CDR3: CASSRTSGRYNEQFF

V: TRBV10-3
J: TRBJ2-7
CDR3: CAISESAGGASYEQYF

V: TRBV20-1
J: TRBJ2-5
CDR3: CSARDNKETQYF

V: TRBV6-1
J: TRBJ2-3
CDR3: CASSGRASGTDTQYF

V: TRBV5-1
J: TRBJ2-1
CDR3: CASSPGGLGPYNEQFF

V: TRBV25-1
J: TRBJ1-5
CDR3: CASSEAGEGNQPQHF

V: TRBV20-1
J: TRBJ2-7
CDR3: CSASMPPLSYEQYF

V: TRBV20-1
J: TRBJ2-3
CDR3: CSAGTSGRAKDTQYF

V: TRBV12-3/TRBV12-4
J: TRBJ2-6
CDR3: CASSLAATGGGANVLTF

V: TRBV2
J: TRBJ2-4
CDR3: CASSEVRDRGNIQYF

V: TRBV10-3
J: TRBJ2-3
CDR3: CAIRRGRDTDTQYF

V: TRBV4-2
J: TRBJ2-7
CDR3: CASSVHREYEQYF

V: TRBV27
J: TRBJ1-5
CDR3: CASSLGPTWPQHF

V: TRBV6-6
J: TRBJ1-5
CDR3: CASSSTAFQPQHF

V: TRBV27
J: TRBJ2-7
CDR3: CASRLGGEQYF

V: TRBV5-5
J: TRBJ2-3
CDR3: CASSTSRWGDTQYF

V: TRBV3-1
J: TRBJ2-5
CDR3: CASSHGLDQETQYF

V: TRBV15
J: TRBJ1-1
CDR3: CATSALNTEAFF

V: TRBV11-2
J: TRBJ2-2
CDR3: CASSLGSGRGGNTGELFF

V: TRBV29-1
J: TRBJ1-2
CDR3: CSVKEGRNYGYTF

V: TRBV15
J: TRBJ2-5
CDR3: CATSRESPPGRKETQYF

V: TRBV4-3
J: TRBJ2-6
CDR3: CASSQVGTSGRSSGANVLTF

V: TRBV3-1
J: TRBJ2-2
CDR3: CASSQEMTGTTGELFF

V: TRBV6-1
J: TRBJ1-2
CDR3: CASSRGPGAGYGYTF

V: TRBV12-3/TRBV12-4
J: TRBJ2-3
CDR3: CASSPGLAGTSTDTQYF

V: TRBV9
J: TRBJ2-5
CDR3: CASSAEQGTPRGKTQYF